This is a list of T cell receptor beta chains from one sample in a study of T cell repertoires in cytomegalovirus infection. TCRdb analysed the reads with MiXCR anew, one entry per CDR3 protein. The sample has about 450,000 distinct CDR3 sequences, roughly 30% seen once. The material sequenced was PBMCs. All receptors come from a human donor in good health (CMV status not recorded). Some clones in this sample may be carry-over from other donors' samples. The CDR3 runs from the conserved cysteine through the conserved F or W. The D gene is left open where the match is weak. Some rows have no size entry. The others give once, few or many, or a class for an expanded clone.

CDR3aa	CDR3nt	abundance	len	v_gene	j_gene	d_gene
CASSLGSGGGFQETQYF	TGTGCCAGCAGCTTAGGGTCTGGAGGGGGATTCCAAGAGACCCAGTACTTC	NA	17	TRBV7-2	TRBJ2-5	NA
CASSIVPGQDSGNTIYF	TGTGCCAGCAGCATCGTCCCGGGACAGGACTCTGGAAACACCATATATTTT	NA	17	TRBV5-4	TRBJ1-3	TRBD1
CSASLRDRLRYEQYF	TGCAGTGCCTCTCTCCGGGACAGGCTTCGCTACGAGCAGTACTTC	NA	15	TRBV20-1	TRBJ2-7	TRBD1
CASSQGPDRGGTEAFF	TGTGCCAGCAGCCAGGGTCCGGACAGGGGGGGCACTGAAGCTTTCTTT	NA	16	TRBV4-2	TRBJ1-1	TRBD1
CASSPVAGHTNYGYTF	TGCGCCAGCAGCCCGGTGGCAGGCCACACTAACTATGGCTACACCTTC	few	16	TRBV23-1	TRBJ1-2	NA
CASSQDQQGGNQPQHF	TGCGCCAGCAGCCAAGATCAGCAGGGAGGTAATCAGCCCCAGCATTTT	few	16	TRBV4-1	TRBJ1-5	NA
CASRGTLPDLQQYF	TGTGCCAGCAGGGGGACCCTACCCGACTTGCAGCAGTACTTC	few	14	TRBV28	TRBJ2-7	NA
CASSPATGGNSNQPQHF	TGTGCCAGCAGTCCCGCCACAGGGGGCAATAGCAATCAGCCCCAGCATTTT	few	17	TRBV6-5	TRBJ1-5	TRBD1
CATMEGLYGYTF	TGTGCCACCATGGAGGGTCTCTATGGCTACACCTTC	few	12	TRBV6-2/TRBV6-3	TRBJ1-2	NA
CASSQSQGDYGYTF	TGCGCCAGCAGCCAGAGCCAGGGCGACTATGGCTACACCTTC	NA	14	TRBV5-1	TRBJ1-2	NA
CASSIGGAVRQNNEQFF	TGTGCCAGTAGTATAGGAGGGGCGGTTCGACAAAACAATGAGCAGTTCTTC	NA	17	TRBV19	TRBJ2-1	NA